This T cell receptor beta chain stems from a study of human T cells and chemical hapten exposure (dated by TCRdb to the early 2020s). Broadly, across the study: For sensitization, 2% DPC in acetone was applied to a roughly 2 cm by roughly 2 cm area of upper inner arm skin. This study followed changes in the peripheral blood TCR repertoire in vivo during primary and secondary sensitization of alopecia patients to the hapten diphenylcyclopropenone (DPC). Throughout the study period of 20 to 30 weeks, patients also received therapeutic DPC doses to the scalp every week. Blood samples were taken from patients before sensitization (week 0) and at 2, 6 and about 24 weeks after DPC sensitization. Blood for TCR sequencing was provided by twenty-nine alopecia patients at one to four time points (pre-sensitization, 2, 6 and 24 weeks). Most of the patients in the cohort were female, and the cohort covered alopecia areata with under or over 50% scalp involvement, alopecia totalis and alopecia universalis. Patch testing was performed on the upper back with Finn chambers containing 0.01% DPC, and the patch tests were scored after 6 days according to International Contact Dermatitis Research Group standards. Libraries were pooled for sequencing, and variation in per-sample TCR yields was attributed mainly to small differences in library volumes within the pool. General study outcomes and caveats: Significantly more large CDR3 similarity clusters were formed by expanded TCRs than by pre-sensitization or healthy control sets, consistent with antigen-driven responses. Repeated subsampling changed both the strength of the expansion versus patch-test correlation and the threshold at which that correlation became significant. No change with DPC sensitization was found in the number of TCRs above 1 in 1000 frequency, and no evidence of global repertoire structure alterations was found. Alopecia, a presumed autoimmune disease, was present in all patients, so the immune response of the patients might differ from that of healthy individuals. The number of PT1 expanded TCRs positively correlated with patch test score, significant at thresholds 8, 16 and 32 but not 4.

The time point label, read with the paper, signifies: patch test 3, about 24 weeks after DPC sensitization. The meaning of the sample's treatment or condition label: therapeutic diphenylcyclopropenone sensitization with weekly scalp DPC. Blood at each patch-test visit was drawn before the patch test was applied. Patients were eligible if aged 18 to 70, diagnosed with alopecia and judged suitable for DPC therapy, and pregnant patients were excluded. Total RNA was extracted from unfractionated whole blood collected in Tempus Blood RNA tubes. With respect to this clonotype: What antigen it recognizes has not been identified. No much larger clonotype is one base removed from it; base qualities were not supplied.

CDR1 and CDR2 were assigned from the germline V gene as MNHEY and SVGEGT. From V the trimming removes 6 bases and from J it removes 1 base, while the gene matches leave 8 bases of the junction unaccounted for. Taken from cysteine to phenylalanine, the CDR3 has 17 residues. CDR3 DNA only is kept here, 51 bases in frame from base 1. The library was made by RACE. The data were produced on a NextSeq 500. During library preparation, unique molecular identifiers were attached to individual cDNA molecules so that TCRs could be counted in a quantitative, reproducible way. Both TCR alpha and TCR beta chains were sequenced from each blood RNA sample. Per the source publication's procedure: Samples had a median of about 90,000 TCRs, with a range from roughly 23,224 to 700,000. The Decombinator software suite was used to annotate V, J and CDR3 in the TCR reads. Every sample was subsampled to the same number of TCRs (28,000) for the PS versus PT1 abundance plots. Expanded TCRs were defined as absent before sensitization and observed at least eight times at the 2-week time point. The public reads were quality trimmed at Q25 with fastp and then assembled into clones with MiXCR by TCRdb, keeping productive beta chains. Records with the same CDR3 protein are collapsed into one entry carrying the most frequent genes and DNA. These V and J calls originate from TCRdb's pipeline instead of the authors' own analysis. For this sample there are about 120,000 distinct CDR3 sequences; roughly 10% appear just once. The ten top clones hold around 2.2% of the sample.

This sequence was found in a woman aged 50 to 60 with alopecia areata. Some clones in this sample may be carry-over from other donors' samples. The chain is encoded by TRBV6-2 or TRBV6-3 joined to TRBJ2-1, with 11 junctional bases fitting TRBD2. The sample consisted of whole blood, taken in connection with sensitization to the hapten diphenylcyclopropenone (DPC). This receptor carries the CDR3 CASRTGTSGKSYNEQFF. The sequence in DNA is TGTGCCAGCAGGACCGGGACTAGCGGAAAATCCTACAATGAGCAGTTCTTC.